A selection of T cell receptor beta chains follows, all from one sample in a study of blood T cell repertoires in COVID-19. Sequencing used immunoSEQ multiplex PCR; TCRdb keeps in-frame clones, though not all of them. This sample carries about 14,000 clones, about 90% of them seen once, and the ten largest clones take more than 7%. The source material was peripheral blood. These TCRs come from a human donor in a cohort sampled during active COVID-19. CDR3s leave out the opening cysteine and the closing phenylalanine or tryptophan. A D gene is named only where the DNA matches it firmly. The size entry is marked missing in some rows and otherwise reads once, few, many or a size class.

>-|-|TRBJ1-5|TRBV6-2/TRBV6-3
ASSRQLENQPQH
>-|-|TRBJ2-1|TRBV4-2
ASSQGDSYNEQF
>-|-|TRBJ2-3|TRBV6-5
ASSSGLPSTDTQY
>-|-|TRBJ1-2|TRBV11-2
ASSRRQYGYT
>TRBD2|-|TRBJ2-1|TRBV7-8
ASSLVELAGNNEQF
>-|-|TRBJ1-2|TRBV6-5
ASTSGGRIDYGYT
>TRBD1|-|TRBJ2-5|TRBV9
ASSVNRGGFQETQY
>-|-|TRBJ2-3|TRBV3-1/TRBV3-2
ASSLTVLGTDTQY
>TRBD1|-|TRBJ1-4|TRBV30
AWSRTGGFNEKLF
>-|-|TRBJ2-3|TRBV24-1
ATSDPRLFTDTQY
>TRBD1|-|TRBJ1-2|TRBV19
ASSIQWTGEDGYT
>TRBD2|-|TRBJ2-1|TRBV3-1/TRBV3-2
ASSQAGGTRPDNEQF
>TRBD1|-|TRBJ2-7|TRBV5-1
ASSLDGTGTYEQY
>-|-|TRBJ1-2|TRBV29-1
SAQMGAGGYT
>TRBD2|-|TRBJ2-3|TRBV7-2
ASSPTIFSGGVDTQY
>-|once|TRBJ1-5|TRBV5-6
ASSSSRRPNQPQH
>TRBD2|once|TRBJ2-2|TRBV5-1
ASSLPLAGNTGELF